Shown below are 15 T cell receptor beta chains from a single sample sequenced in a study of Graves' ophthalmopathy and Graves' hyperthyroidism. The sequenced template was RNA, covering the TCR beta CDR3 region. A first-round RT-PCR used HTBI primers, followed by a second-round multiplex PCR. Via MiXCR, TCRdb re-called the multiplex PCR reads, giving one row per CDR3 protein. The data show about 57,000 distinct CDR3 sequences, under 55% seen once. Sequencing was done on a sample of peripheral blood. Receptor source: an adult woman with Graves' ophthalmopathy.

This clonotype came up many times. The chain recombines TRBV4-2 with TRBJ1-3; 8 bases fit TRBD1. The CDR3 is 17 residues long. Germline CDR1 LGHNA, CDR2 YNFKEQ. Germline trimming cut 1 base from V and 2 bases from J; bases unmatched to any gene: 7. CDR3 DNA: TGTGCCAGCAGCCAAGCCCTAACAGGGGGGACTGGAAACACCATATATTTT. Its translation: CASSQALTGGTGNTIYF.

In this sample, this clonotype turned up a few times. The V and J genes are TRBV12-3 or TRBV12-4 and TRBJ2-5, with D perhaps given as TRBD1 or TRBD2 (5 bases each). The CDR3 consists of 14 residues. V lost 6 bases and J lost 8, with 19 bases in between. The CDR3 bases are TGTGCCAGCAGCCCGGGACGGGGTAGAGTAACCCAGTACTTC. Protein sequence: CASSPGRGRVTQYF.

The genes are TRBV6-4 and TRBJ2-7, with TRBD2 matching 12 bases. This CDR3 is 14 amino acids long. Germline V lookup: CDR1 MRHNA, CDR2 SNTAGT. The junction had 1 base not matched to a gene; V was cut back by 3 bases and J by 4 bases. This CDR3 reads CASSELAGGYEQYF. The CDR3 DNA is TGTGCCAGCAGTGAACTAGCGGGAGGTTACGAGCAGTACTTC.

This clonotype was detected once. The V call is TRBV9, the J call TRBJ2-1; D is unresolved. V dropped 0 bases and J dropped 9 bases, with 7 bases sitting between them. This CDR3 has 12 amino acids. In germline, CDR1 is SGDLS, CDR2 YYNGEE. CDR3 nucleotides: TGTGCCAGCAGCGTAGGGAGCAGTGAGCAGTTCTTC. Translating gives CASSVGSSEQFF.

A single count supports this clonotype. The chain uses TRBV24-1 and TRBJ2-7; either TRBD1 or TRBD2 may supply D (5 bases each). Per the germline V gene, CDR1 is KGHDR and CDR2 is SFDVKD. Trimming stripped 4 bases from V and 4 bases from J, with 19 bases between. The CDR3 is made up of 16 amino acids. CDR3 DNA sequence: TGTGCCACCAGTGACGCGACCGGGACCCTACTTTACGAGCAGTACTTC. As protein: CATSDATGTLLYEQYF.

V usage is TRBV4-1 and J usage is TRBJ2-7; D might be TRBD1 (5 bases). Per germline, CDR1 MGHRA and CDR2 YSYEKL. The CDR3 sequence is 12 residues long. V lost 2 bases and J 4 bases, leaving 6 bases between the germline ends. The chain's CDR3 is CASSQQGYEQYF. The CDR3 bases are TGCGCCAGCAGCCAACAGGGATACGAGCAGTACTTC.

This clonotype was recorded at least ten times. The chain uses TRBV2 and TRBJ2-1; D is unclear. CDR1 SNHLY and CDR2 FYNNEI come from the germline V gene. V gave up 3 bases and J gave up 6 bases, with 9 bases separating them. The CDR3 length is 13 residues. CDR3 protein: CASSDTLINEQFF. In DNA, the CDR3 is TGTGCCAGCAGTGATACACTTATCAATGAGCAGTTCTTC.

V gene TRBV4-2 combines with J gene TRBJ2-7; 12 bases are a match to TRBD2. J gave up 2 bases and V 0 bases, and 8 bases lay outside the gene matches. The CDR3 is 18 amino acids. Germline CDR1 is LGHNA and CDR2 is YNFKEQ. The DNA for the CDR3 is TGTGCCAGCAGCCAAGAGGGACTAGCGGGCTCTGGGGCCTACGAGCAGTACTTC. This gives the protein CASSQEGLAGSGAYEQYF.

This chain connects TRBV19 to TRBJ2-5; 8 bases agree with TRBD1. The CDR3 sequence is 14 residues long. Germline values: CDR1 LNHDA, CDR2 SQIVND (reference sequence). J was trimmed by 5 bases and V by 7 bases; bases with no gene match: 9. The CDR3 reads CASNDRTGRETQYF. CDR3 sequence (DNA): TGTGCCAGTAACGATAGGACAGGGCGGGAGACCCAGTACTTC. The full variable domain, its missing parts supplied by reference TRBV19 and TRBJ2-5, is DGGITQSPKYLFRKEGQNVTLSCEQNLNHDAMYWYRQDPGQGLRLIYYSQIVNDFQKGDIAEGYSVSREKKESFPLTVTSAQKNPTAFYLCASNDRTGRETQYFGPGTRLLVL.

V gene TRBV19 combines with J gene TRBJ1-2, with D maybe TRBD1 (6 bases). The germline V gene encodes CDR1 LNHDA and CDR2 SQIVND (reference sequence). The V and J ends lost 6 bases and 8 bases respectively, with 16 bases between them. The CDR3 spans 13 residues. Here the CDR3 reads CASSSTLDRGYTF. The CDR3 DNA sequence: TGTGCCAGTAGCTCTACTCTCGACAGGGGCTACACCTTC.

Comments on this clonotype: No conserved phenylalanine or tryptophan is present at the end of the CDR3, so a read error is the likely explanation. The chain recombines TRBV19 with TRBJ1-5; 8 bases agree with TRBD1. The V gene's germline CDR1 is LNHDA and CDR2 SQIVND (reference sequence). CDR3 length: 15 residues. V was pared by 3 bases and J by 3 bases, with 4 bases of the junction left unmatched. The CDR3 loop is CASSIPQGVNQPQHY. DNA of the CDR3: TGTGCCAGTAGTATTCCACAGGGGGTCAATCAGCCCCAGCATTAT.

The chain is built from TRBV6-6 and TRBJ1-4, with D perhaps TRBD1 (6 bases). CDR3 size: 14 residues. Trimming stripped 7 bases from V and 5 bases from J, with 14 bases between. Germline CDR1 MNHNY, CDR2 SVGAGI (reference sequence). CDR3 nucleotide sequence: TGTGCCAGCACAAGAGGGGGACCGAATGAAAAACTGTTTTTT. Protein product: CASTRGGPNEKLFF.

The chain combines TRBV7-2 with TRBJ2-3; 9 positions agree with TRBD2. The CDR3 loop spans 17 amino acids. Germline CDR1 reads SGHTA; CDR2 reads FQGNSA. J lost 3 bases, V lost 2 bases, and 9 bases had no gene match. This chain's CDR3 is CASSLWLPSGTTDTQYF. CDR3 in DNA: TGTGCCAGCAGCTTATGGCTTCCTAGCGGGACAACAGATACGCAGTATTTT.

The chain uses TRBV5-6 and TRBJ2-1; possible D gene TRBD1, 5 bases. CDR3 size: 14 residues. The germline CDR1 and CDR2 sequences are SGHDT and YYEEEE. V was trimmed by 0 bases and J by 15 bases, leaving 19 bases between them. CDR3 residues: CASSLEAGSQDRFF. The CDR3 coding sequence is TGTGCCAGCAGCTTGGAGGCAGGGTCTCAGGATCGGTTCTTC. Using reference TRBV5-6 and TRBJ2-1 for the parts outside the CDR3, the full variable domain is DAGVTQSPTHLIKTRGQQVTLRCSPKSGHDTVSWYQQALGQGPQFIFQYYEEEERQRGNFPDRFSGHQFPNYSSELNVNALLLGDSALYLCASSLEAGSQDRFFGPGTRLTVL.

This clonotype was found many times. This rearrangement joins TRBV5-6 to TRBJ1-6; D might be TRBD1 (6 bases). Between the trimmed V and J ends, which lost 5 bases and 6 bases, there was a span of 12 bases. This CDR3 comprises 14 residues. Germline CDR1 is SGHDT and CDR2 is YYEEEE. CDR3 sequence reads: CASSLRGTNSPLHF. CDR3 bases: TGTGCCAGCAGTCTTAGGGGGACTAATTCACCCCTCCACTTT.